This section outlines one T cell receptor (beta chain) sequence together with its context. The antigen is unknown. TCRdb recomputed calls from the RT-PCR reads with MiXCR, one row per CDR3 protein. Counted here are around 850,000 distinct CDR3 sequences, about 18% occurring once; the ten biggest clones make up approximately 10%. The CDR3 has 12 residues. CDR1 is MNHNS and CDR2 is SASEGT in the germline V gene. Trimming took off 6 bases at V and 5 bases at J, with 10 bases between the two ends. The data are from a study of response to subunit inactivated influenza vaccine. Regarding the study as a whole: Each seasonal flu vaccination may recruit only limited new T cells, authors suggested.

The source of this sequence is a man between 50 and 59 years old who received an inactivated influenza vaccine. V and J are TRBV6-1 and TRBJ1-2; D call uncertain. Sequences were derived from PBMCs from blood, sampled roughly 5 days after vaccination. In DNA form, the CDR3 reads TGTGCCAGCAGGGACGACATGTATGGCTACACCTTC. Translated: CASRDDMYGYTF.